Following are 10 T cell receptor beta chains from one sample sequenced in a study of Ad26.COV2.S vaccination and SARS-CoV-2 variants. The protocol was immunoSEQ multiplex PCR, while the TCRdb copy is restricted to in-frame clones and leaves out a portion. The sample records roughly 92,000 clones, roughly 85% being singletons. The input for sequencing was peripheral blood, taken after recovery from COVID-19. These receptors all come from a human donor who had recovered from COVID-19.

The gene calls are TRBV5-4 and TRBJ2-7; D call uncertain. CDR3 size: 11 residues. V lost 3 bases to trimming and J lost 2 bases, with 3 bases between them. Germline assignment: CDR1 SGHNT and CDR2 YYREEE (reference sequence). This chain's CDR3 is CASSSAYEQYF. In nucleotides, the CDR3 is TGTGCCAGCAGCTCGGCCTACGAGCAGTACTTC.

CDR3 sequence (DNA): TGTGCCACCAGTCACCCAGGGGGCCGATACGAGCAGTACTTC. This codes for CATSHPGGRYEQYF. The genes are TRBV24-1 and TRBJ2-7, with 8 bases identical to TRBD1. Germline assignment: CDR1 KGHDR and CDR2 SFDVKD. The CDR3 loop spans 14 amino acids. Trimming took 6 bases from V and 4 from J; bases not matched to a gene: 7.

In this sample, this clone turned up many times. The V call is TRBV19, the J call TRBJ1-3; a possible D gene is TRBD1 (5 bases). Germline V gene lookup returns CDR1 LNHDA and CDR2 SQIVND (reference sequence). This CDR3 has 15 amino acids. Trimming removed 6 bases at V and 0 bases at J, with 12 bases between. CDR3 loop: CASRDTGLSGNTIYF. The CDR3 bases are TGTGCCAGTAGAGACACAGGCCTCTCTGGAAACACCATATATTTT.

The J gene is TRBJ2-1, the V gene TRBV5-1, with 10 bases identical to TRBD2. CDR1 and CDR2 from the germline V gene are SGHRS and YFSETQ. With 8 bases clipped from V and 10 bases from J, the junction kept 12 bases outside the gene matches. The CDR3 contains 14 residues. The CDR3 is CASGAGGPRGEQFF. The CDR3 bases are TGCGCCAGTGGAGCGGGAGGGCCGAGGGGCGAGCAGTTCTTC.

J is TRBJ2-1 and V is TRBV9; no definite D call. Germline loops: CDR1 SGDLS, CDR2 YYNGEE. The CDR3 covers 13 residues. V lost 0 bases, J lost 9 bases, and 10 bases lay in between. The chain's CDR3 is CASSVEVGPEQFF. Here the CDR3 DNA reads TGTGCCAGCAGCGTAGAGGTGGGCCCTGAGCAGTTCTTC.

This rearrangement joins TRBV7-2 to TRBJ2-1, with 8 bases aligning to TRBD2. In germline, CDR1 is SGHTA, CDR2 FQGNSA. The ends lost 6 bases at V and 10 bases at J; junction bases unmatched: 17. The CDR3 covers 16 residues. The CDR3 coding sequence is TGTGCCAGCAGTCGACAAGGGGGACTAGGGGAACAAGAGCAGTTCTTC. As protein: CASSRQGGLGEQEQFF.

The V and J genes are TRBV4-1 and TRBJ2-1, with 8 bases fitting TRBD2. Trimming removed 1 base from V and 3 bases from J; junction bases left unmatched: 2. This CDR3 has 15 amino acids. Germline lookup yields CDR1 MGHRA and CDR2 YSYEKL. The CDR3 region is CASSQGAGDYNEQFF. The CDR3 DNA is TGCGCCAGCAGCCAAGGAGCGGGAGACTACAATGAGCAGTTCTTC.

The chain carries TRBV4-3 and TRBJ1-5, with D possibly matching TRBD1 (5 bases). Per germline, CDR1 LGHNA and CDR2 YSLEER. Trimming took off 0 bases at V and 6 bases at J, with 15 bases between the two ends. The CDR3 has 16 residues. CDR3 region: CASSQDLGGVGQPQHF. DNA for the CDR3: TGCGCCAGCAGCCAAGATCTCGGGGGGGTTGGTCAGCCCCAGCATTTT.

The chain links TRBV19 to TRBJ2-7; weak D call: TRBD2 (5 bases). Trimming took off 6 bases at V and 3 bases at J, with 12 bases between the two ends. The CDR3 loop spans 13 amino acids. Germline loops: CDR1 LNHDA, CDR2 SQIVND (reference sequence). The CDR3 DNA reads TGTGCCAGTAGCACCTATGAGGGCTACGAGCAGTACTTC. This gives the protein CASSTYEGYEQYF.

This clone was picked up one time. The chain employs TRBV4-1 and TRBJ1-2; D not resolved. The V end lost 4 bases, the J end lost 7 bases, and 16 bases lay between the germline ends. Germline V gene sequence: CDR1 MGHRA, CDR2 YSYEKL. This CDR3 is built from 14 residues. In nucleotides, the CDR3 is TGCGCCAGCAGCCTAGTCCCCGGTGTCGGTGGCTACACCTTC. It translates to CASSLVPGVGGYTF.